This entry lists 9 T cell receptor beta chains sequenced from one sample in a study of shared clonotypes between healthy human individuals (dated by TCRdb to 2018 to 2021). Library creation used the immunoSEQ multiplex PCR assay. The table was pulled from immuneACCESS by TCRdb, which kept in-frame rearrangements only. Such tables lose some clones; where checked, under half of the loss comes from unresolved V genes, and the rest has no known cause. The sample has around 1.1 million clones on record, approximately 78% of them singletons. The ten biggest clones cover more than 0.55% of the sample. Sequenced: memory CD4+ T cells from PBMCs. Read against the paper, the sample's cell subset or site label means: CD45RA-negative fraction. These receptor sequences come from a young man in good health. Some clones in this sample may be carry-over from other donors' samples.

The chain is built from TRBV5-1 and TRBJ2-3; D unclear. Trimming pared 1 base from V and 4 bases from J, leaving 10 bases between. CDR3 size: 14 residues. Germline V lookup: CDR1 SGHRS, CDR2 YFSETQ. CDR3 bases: TGCGCCAGCAGCTTGAACGGGTCGCCAGATACGCAGTATTTT. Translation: CASSLNGSPDTQYF. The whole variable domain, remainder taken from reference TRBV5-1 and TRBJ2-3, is KAGVTQTPRYLIKTRGQQVTLSCSPISGHRSVSWYQQTPGQGLQFLFEYFSETQRNKGNFPGRFSGRQFSNSRSEMNVSTLELGDSALYLCASSLNGSPDTQYFGPGTRLTVL.

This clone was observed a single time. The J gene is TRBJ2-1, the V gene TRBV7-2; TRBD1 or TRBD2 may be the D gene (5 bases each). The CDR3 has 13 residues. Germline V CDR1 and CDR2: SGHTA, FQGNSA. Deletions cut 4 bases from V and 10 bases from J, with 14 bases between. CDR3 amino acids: CASSSWDHREQFF. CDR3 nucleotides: TGTGCCAGCAGCTCCTGGGACCATCGGGAGCAGTTCTTC.

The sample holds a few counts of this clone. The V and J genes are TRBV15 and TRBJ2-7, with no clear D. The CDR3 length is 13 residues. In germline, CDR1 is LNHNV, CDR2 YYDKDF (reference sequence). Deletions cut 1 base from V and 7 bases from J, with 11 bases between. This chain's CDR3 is CATSRGLGQEQYF. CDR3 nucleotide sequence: TGTGCCACCAGCAGAGGATTAGGCCAAGAGCAGTACTTC.

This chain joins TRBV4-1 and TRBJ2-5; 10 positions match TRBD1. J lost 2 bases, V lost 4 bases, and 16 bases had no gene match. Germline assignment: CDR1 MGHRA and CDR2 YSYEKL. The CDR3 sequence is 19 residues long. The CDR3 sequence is CASSPFRSGTGVPQETQYF. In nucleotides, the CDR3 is TGCGCCAGCAGCCCTTTTCGTTCCGGGACAGGGGTCCCTCAAGAGACCCAGTACTTC.

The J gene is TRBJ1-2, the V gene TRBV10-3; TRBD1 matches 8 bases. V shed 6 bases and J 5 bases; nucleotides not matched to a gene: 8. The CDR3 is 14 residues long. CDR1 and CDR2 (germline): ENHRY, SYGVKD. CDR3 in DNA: TGTGCCATCAGCCTAACGACAGGGGATTATGGCTACACCTTC. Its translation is CAISLTTGDYGYTF.

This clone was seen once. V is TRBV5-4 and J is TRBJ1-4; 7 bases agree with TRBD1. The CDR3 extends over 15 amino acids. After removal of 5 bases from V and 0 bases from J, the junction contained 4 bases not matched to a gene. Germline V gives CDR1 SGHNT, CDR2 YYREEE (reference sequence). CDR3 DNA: TGTGCCAGCAGTGGGGACAGCTCAACTAATGAAAAACTGTTTTTT. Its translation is CASSGDSSTNEKLFF.

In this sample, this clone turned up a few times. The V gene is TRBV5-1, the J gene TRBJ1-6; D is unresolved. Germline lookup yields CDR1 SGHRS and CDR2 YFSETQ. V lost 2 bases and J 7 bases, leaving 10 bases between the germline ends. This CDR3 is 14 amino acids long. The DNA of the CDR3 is TGCGCCAGCAGCTTTTTGCCGGGGAATTCACCCCTCCACTTT. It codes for CASSFLPGNSPLHF. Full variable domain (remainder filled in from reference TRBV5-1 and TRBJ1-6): KAGVTQTPRYLIKTRGQQVTLSCSPISGHRSVSWYQQTPGQGLQFLFEYFSETQRNKGNFPGRFSGRQFSNSRSEMNVSTLELGDSALYLCASSFLPGNSPLHFGNGTRLTVT.

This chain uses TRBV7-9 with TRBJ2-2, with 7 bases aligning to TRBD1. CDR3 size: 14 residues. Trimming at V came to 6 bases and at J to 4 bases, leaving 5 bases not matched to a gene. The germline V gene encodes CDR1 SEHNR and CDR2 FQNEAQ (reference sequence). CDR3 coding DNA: TGTGCCAGCAGTCCCAGGGGGAGCACCGGGGAGCTGTTTTTT. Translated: CASSPRGSTGELFF.

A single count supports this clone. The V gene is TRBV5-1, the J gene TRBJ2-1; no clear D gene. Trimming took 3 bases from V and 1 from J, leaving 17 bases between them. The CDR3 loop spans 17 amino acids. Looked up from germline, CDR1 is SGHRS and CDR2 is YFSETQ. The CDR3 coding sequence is TGCGCCAGCAGCTGGAATGGACCGGCCCAATCCTACAATGAGCAGTTCTTC. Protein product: CASSWNGPAQSYNEQFF.